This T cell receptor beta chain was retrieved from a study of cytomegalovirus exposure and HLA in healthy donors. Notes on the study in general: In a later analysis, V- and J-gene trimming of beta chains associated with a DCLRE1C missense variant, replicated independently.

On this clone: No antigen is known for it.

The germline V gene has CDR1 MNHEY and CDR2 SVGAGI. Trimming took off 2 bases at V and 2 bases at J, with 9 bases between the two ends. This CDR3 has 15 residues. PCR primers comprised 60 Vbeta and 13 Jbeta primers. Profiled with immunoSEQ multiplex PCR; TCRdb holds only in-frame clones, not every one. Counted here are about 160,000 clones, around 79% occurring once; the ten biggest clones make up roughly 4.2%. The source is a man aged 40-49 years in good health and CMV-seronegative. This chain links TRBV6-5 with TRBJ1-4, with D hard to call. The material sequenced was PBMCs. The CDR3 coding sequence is TGTGCCAGCAGTTACCTGACAAACACTAATGAAAAACTGTTTTTT. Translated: CASSYLTNTNEKLFF.